The clone carrying this T cell receptor (beta chain) was counted only a few times. Antigen: not known. The data derive from a study of T cell responses to AZD1222 COVID-19 vaccine. General study results and limits: Close to half of all spike-specific TCRs reportedly target regions of the variants that are unmutated. Spike-wide coverage was observed for vaccine-associated CD4 TCRs, with dominant responses at 160-218 and 743-854.

Profiled with immunoSEQ multiplex PCR; TCRdb holds only in-frame clones, not every one. The sample includes under 200,000 clones, about 90% of them seen just once. CDR1 and CDR2 (germline): ENHRY, SYGVKD. This CDR3 comprises 16 residues. Trimming removed 4 bases from V and 0 bases from J, with 13 bases in between. The sample in question was peripheral blood, obtained on day 0 of AZD1222 vaccination. This receptor was obtained from an adult in good health. This rearrangement joins TRBV10-3 to TRBJ2-1; D may be TRBD2 (6 bases). The CDR3 sequence is CAISGRASASYNEQFF. DNA of the CDR3: TGTGCCATCAGTGGTCGGGCTAGCGCCTCCTACAATGAGCAGTTCTTC.